Listed below are T cell receptor beta chains from one sample, sequenced in a study of shared clonotypes between healthy human individuals. The method was immunoSEQ multiplex PCR; TCRdb's version includes in-frame clones alone and lacks a portion of them. The data show 530,000 or so clones, about 80% seen once. Sequenced input: PBMCs. The receptors originated from a woman aged 40 to 50 in good health. Some clones in this sample may be carry-over from other donors' samples. The CDR3 runs from the conserved cysteine through the conserved F or W. The D gene is left open where the match is weak. Only part of the rows carry a size: once, few, many, or a class if the clone is expanded.

>TRBV4-2|-|TRBJ2-1|many
CASSQEGTTQPYNEQFF
TGTGCCAGCAGCCAAGAAGGCACGACCCAACCCTACAATGAGCAGTTCTTC
>TRBV28|-|TRBJ2-7|many
CASSLLRESLVNEQYF
TGTGCCAGCAGTTTACTCCGGGAGTCCCTCGTTAACGAGCAGTACTTC
>TRBV7-2|TRBD2|TRBJ2-7|many
CASSLGVAGGQYF
TGTGCCAGCAGCTTAGGAGTAGCGGGAGGGCAGTACTTC
>TRBV11-2|TRBD1|TRBJ2-4|medium-sized
CASSLPWDRGPIQYF
TGTGCCAGCAGCTTACCCTGGGACAGGGGACCCATTCAGTACTTC
>TRBV11-2|-|TRBJ2-5|few
CASSYLATQETQYF
TGTGCCAGCAGCTATCTAGCCACCCAAGAGACCCAGTACTTC
>TRBV7-9|-|TRBJ2-1|-
CASSQGYEQFF
TGTGCCAGCTCCCAGGGCTATGAGCAGTTCTTC
>TRBV10-3|TRBD2|TRBJ2-2|-
CAINENSGSSNTGELFF
TGTGCCATCAATGAAAATAGCGGGTCATCGAACACCGGGGAGCTGTTTTTT
>TRBV7-9|-|TRBJ1-5|-
CASSPGSDSNQPQHF
TGTGCCAGCAGCCCCGGGTCCGATAGCAATCAGCCCCAGCATTTT
>TRBV6-5|TRBD1|TRBJ2-7|-
CASRTGTGSYEQYF
TGTGCCAGCCGGACCGGGACAGGTTCCTACGAGCAGTACTTC
>TRBV7-9|TRBD1|TRBJ1-4|-
CASSEQGGEKLFF
TGTGCCAGCAGTGAACAGGGGGGTGAAAAACTGTTTTTT
>TRBV30|-|TRBJ2-7|once
CAWSGGALSYEQYF
TGTGCCTGGAGTGGGGGGGCCCTGTCCTACGAGCAGTACTTC
>TRBV7-2|TRBD2|TRBJ2-1|-
CASSEGLAGSNEQFF
TGTGCCAGCAGCGAAGGACTAGCGGGCTCCAATGAGCAGTTCTTC
>TRBV27|TRBD1|TRBJ1-2|few
CASSSYSGDRNYGYTF
TGTGCCAGCAGTTCATATTCCGGGGACAGAAACTATGGCTACACCTTC
>TRBV19|-|TRBJ2-3|-
CASIGTAEGTDTQYF
TGTGCCAGTATCGGTACGGCAGAAGGGACAGATACGCAGTATTTT
>TRBV7-3|-|TRBJ1-1|-
CASSPHTNTEAFF
TGTGCCAGCAGCCCCCACACGAACACTGAAGCTTTCTTT
>TRBV2|-|TRBJ2-2|-
CASSESAGNTGELFF
TGTGCCAGCAGTGAGTCGGCGGGGAACACCGGGGAGCTGTTTTTT
>TRBV11-2|-|TRBJ1-3|-
CASSAHSTGDTIYF
TGTGCCAGCAGCGCACACAGCACGGGGGACACCATATATTTT
>TRBV7-9|-|TRBJ2-7|-
CASSLDRSSYEQYF
TGTGCCAGCAGCTTAGACAGGAGCTCCTACGAGCAGTACTTC
>TRBV5-1|TRBD2|TRBJ2-1|-
CASSPGTSGHEQFF
TGCGCCAGCAGCCCCGGGACTAGCGGGCATGAGCAGTTCTTC
>TRBV28|-|TRBJ1-6|-
CASSRPGDNSPLHF
TGTGCCAGCAGCAGACCGGGAGATAATTCACCCCTCCACTTT
>TRBV19|-|TRBJ2-5|-
CASSPQFRETQYF
TGTGCCAGTAGTCCTCAGTTTAGGGAGACCCAGTACTTC
>TRBV19|TRBD1|TRBJ2-3|once
CASSIGTGPDTQYF
TGTGCCAGTAGTATTGGGACAGGACCAGATACGCAGTATTTT
>TRBV5-8|-|TRBJ2-3|few
CASSLVGTDTQYF
TGTGCCAGCAGCTTAGTGGGGACAGATACGCAGTATTTT
>TRBV28|TRBD2|TRBJ2-3|-
CASTQGLGTDTQYF
TGTGCCAGCACCCAAGGACTAGGGACAGATACGCAGTATTTT
>TRBV6-6|-|TRBJ2-7|-
CASSGPGHLSYEQYF
TGTGCCAGCAGTGGACCGGGACACCTCTCCTACGAGCAGTACTTC